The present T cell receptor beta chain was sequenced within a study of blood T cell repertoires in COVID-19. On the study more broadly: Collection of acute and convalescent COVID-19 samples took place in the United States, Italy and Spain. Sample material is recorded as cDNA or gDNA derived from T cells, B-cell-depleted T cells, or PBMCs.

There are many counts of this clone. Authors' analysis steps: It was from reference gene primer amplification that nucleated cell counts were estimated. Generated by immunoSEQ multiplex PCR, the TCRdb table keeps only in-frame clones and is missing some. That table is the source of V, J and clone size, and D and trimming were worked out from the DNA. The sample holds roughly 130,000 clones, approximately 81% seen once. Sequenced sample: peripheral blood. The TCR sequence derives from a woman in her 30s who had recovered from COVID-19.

The CDR3 spells CASSVANTEAFF. In nucleotides, the CDR3 is TGTGCCAGCAGTGTGGCAAACACTGAAGCTTTCTTT. V and J are TRBV2 and TRBJ1-1; the D is unclear. The germline V gene has CDR1 SNHLY and CDR2 FYNNEI. The CDR3 has 12 residues. V lost 4 bases and J 2 bases, leaving 5 bases between the germline ends.